This T cell receptor beta chain was sequenced in a study of blood T cells in healthy people across ages. This clonotype was counted a few times. Then a second PCR, running roughly 7 to 11 cycles, was carried out with a sample-barcoded 5' primer and a J-beta primer mix. Each cDNA molecule received a tag from a template-switch adaptor that had 12 random nucleotides. TCRdb independently ran MiXCR on the 5' RACE reads; one entry per CDR3 protein. The sample holds around 940,000 distinct CDR3 sequences, roughly 51% seen once. The CDR3 spans 16 residues. The germline V gene encodes CDR1 SQVTM and CDR2 ANQGSEA.

The sample was blood. The chain is built from TRBV29-1 and TRBJ2-5; D is perhaps TRBD1 or TRBD2 (5 bases each). Judging by the DNA end, TRBJ2-7 fits better; the J call may be wrong. This clonotype originated in a woman in her sixties or seventies in good health. The CDR3 loop reads CSVEVRDRWSLYEQYF. The CDR3 DNA sequence: TGCAGCGTTGAAGTCCGGGACCGGTGGTCATTATACGAGCAGTACTTC.